One T cell receptor beta chain is described in this entry. Germline CDR1 and CDR2: SGHVS and FNYEAQ. The germline V and J ends were trimmed by 5 bases and 5 bases, with 9 bases remaining between them. The CDR3 is 12 amino acids. Profiling relied on immunoSEQ multiplex PCR, and the TCRdb table lists in-frame clones only, not all of them. The repertoire holds about 17,000 clones, with around 79% as singletons. Lymphocytes from graft epithelium and lamina propria were isolated. The source of the sample is a study of graft-versus-host responses after intestinal transplantation. The chain employs TRBV7-6 and TRBJ2-5; no firm D call. The sequences come from ileum tissue, collected almost 470 days after intestinal transplant. This sequence was found in a human patient who received an intestinal transplant, so some T cells may come from the graft donor. The CDR3 spells CASSPARETQYF. The CDR3, as DNA: TGTGCCAGCAGCCCAGCCCGGGAGACCCAGTACTTC.